These T cell receptor beta chains were read from a single sample in a study of beta chain features in type 1 diabetes. Profiling relied on immunoSEQ multiplex PCR, and the TCRdb table lists in-frame clones only, not all of them. Among 230,000 or so clones, around 16% were seen once, and the ten largest hold about 0.08%. Source material: naive CD4+ T cells from blood. The source is a young man with type 1 diabetes. Each CDR3 is given with its conserved first and last residue. D genes are given only for firm matches. Clone size is stated in some rows and not others, as once, few, many or a class when expanded.

V: TRBV5-1
length: 11
J: TRBJ2-7
D: .
size: .
CDR3: CASSGGYEQYF
DNA: TGCGCCAGCAGCGGGGGCTACGAGCAGTACTTC

V: TRBV6-1
length: 13
J: TRBJ2-4
D: .
size: .
CDR3: CASTYGAKNIQYF
DNA: TGTGCCAGCACTTATGGGGCCAAAAACATTCAGTACTTC

V: TRBV7-9
length: 15
J: TRBJ2-3
D: .
size: few
CDR3: CASSLSPSITDTQYF
DNA: TGTGCCAGCAGCTTATCCCCGTCTATTACAGATACGCAGTATTTT

V: TRBV28
length: 14
J: TRBJ1-2
D: TRBD1
size: few
CDR3: CASSLGGQNYGYTF
DNA: TGTGCCAGCAGTCTTGGGGGACAGAACTATGGCTACACCTTC

V: TRBV11-2
length: 15
J: TRBJ1-4
D: .
size: .
CDR3: CASSLRGPTGEKLFF
DNA: TGTGCCAGCAGCTTACGTGGGCCGACTGGAGAAAAACTGTTTTTT

V: TRBV30
length: 12
J: TRBJ1-5
D: .
size: few
CDR3: CAWNFPAQPQHF
DNA: TGTGCCTGGAATTTCCCAGCTCAGCCCCAGCATTTT

V: TRBV19
length: 18
J: TRBJ2-1
D: .
size: few
CDR3: CASSIDLYGTSPRNEQFF
DNA: TGTGCCAGTAGTATAGACTTGTACGGCACTAGCCCACGCAATGAGCAGTTCTTC

V: TRBV11-2
length: 17
J: TRBJ2-5
D: TRBD2
size: .
CDR3: CASSFGLAGRPRETQYF
DNA: TGTGCCAGCAGCTTTGGCCTAGCGGGAAGACCCCGAGAGACCCAGTACTTC

V: TRBV23-1
length: 16
J: TRBJ1-5
D: .
size: .
CDR3: CASSQSYRASNQPQHF
DNA: TGCGCCAGCAGTCAATCGTATCGGGCAAGCAATCAGCCCCAGCATTTT

V: TRBV28
length: 16
J: TRBJ2-7
D: TRBD1
size: few
CDR3: CASSLPVGQGTYEQYF
DNA: TGTGCCAGCAGCTTACCCGTAGGACAGGGGACCTACGAGCAGTACTTC

V: TRBV27
length: 16
J: TRBJ2-3
D: TRBD2
size: .
CDR3: CASRQLAGASTDTQYF
DNA: TGTGCCAGCAGGCAACTAGCGGGAGCGTCCACAGATACGCAGTATTTT

V: TRBV21-1
length: 14
J: TRBJ2-6
D: .
size: few
CDR3: CASIELSGANVLTF
DNA: TGTGCCAGCATCGAACTCTCTGGGGCCAACGTCCTGACTTTC

V: TRBV7-8
length: 15
J: TRBJ2-1
D: TRBD1
size: .
CDR3: CASSFRDSSYNEQFF
DNA: TGTGCCAGCAGCTTCCGGGACAGCTCCTACAATGAGCAGTTCTTC

V: TRBV7-9
length: 13
J: TRBJ2-7
D: .
size: .
CDR3: CASTLTGSYEQYF
DNA: TGTGCCAGCACCCTGACAGGTTCCTACGAGCAGTACTTC

V: TRBV29-1
length: 15
J: TRBJ1-5
D: TRBD1
size: .
CDR3: CSVLGPGGRNQPQHF
DNA: TGCAGCGTACTCGGTCCAGGGGGCCGCAATCAGCCCCAGCATTTT

V: TRBV14
length: 12
J: TRBJ2-4
D: TRBD2
size: .
CDR3: CASSQDWGTKYF
DNA: TGTGCCAGCAGCCAAGATTGGGGGACTAAGTACTTC

V: TRBV28
length: 11
J: TRBJ2-3
D: .
size: .
CDR3: CASRETDTQYF
DNA: TGTGCCAGCCGGGAGACAGATACGCAGTATTTT

V: TRBV5-1
length: 16
J: TRBJ2-3
D: .
size: .
CDR3: CASSLEGRLSADTQYF
DNA: TGCGCCAGCAGCTTGGAGGGGCGCCTTTCAGCGGATACGCAGTATTTT

V: TRBV7-8
length: 16
J: TRBJ2-5
D: TRBD1
size: .
CDR3: CASSLGPGGRDETQYF
DNA: TGTGCCAGCAGCTTAGGCCCAGGGGGCCGGGATGAGACCCAGTACTTC

V: TRBV29-1
length: 13
J: TRBJ2-2
D: .
size: .
CDR3: CSLSVGDTGELFF
DNA: TGCAGCCTCTCGGTAGGGGACACCGGGGAGCTGTTTTTT

V: TRBV30
length: 15
J: TRBJ2-1
D: TRBD2
size: .
CDR3: CAWRHASGSHNEQFF
DNA: TGTGCCTGGAGGCACGCTAGCGGGAGCCACAATGAGCAGTTCTTC

V: TRBV11-1
length: 11
J: TRBJ1-1
D: .
size: .
CDR3: CASSWVAEAFF
DNA: TGTGCCAGCAGCTGGGTCGCTGAAGCTTTCTTT

V: TRBV4-1
length: 15
J: TRBJ2-1
D: .
size: few
CDR3: CASSQDYTTGGEQFF
DNA: TGCGCCAGCAGCCAAGATTACACGACCGGCGGAGAGCAGTTCTTC

V: TRBV28
length: 16
J: TRBJ2-1
D: .
size: .
CDR3: CASSHPGHFNYNEQFF
DNA: TGTGCCAGCAGTCACCCGGGACATTTCAACTACAATGAGCAGTTCTTC

V: TRBV29-1
length: 14
J: TRBJ2-3
D: TRBD2
size: few
CDR3: CSVLLAPSTDTQYF
DNA: TGCAGCGTTCTACTAGCGCCCAGCACAGATACGCAGTATTTT

V: TRBV27
length: 13
J: TRBJ1-4
D: TRBD1
size: .
CDR3: CASRLSLQGKLFF
DNA: TGTGCCAGCAGGCTATCTTTACAGGGGAAACTGTTTTTT

V: TRBV5-1
length: 14
J: TRBJ2-7
D: .
size: .
CDR3: CASSLVTDSYEQYF
DNA: TGCGCCAGCAGCTTGGTGACAGACTCCTACGAGCAGTACTTC

V: TRBV5-4
length: 14
J: TRBJ2-3
D: .
size: .
CDR3: CASSLDQGTDTQYF
DNA: TGTGCCAGCAGCTTGGATCAGGGCACAGATACGCAGTATTTT

V: TRBV4-1
length: 13
J: TRBJ1-5
D: .
size: .
CDR3: CASSFNSNQPQHF
DNA: TGCGCCAGCAGTTTTAATAGCAATCAGCCCCAGCATTTT

V: TRBV25-1
length: 12
J: TRBJ2-1
D: .
size: .
CDR3: CASKQGKGEQFF
DNA: TGTGCCAGCAAGCAGGGGAAGGGTGAGCAGTTCTTC

V: TRBV5-1
length: 17
J: TRBJ2-7
D: TRBD2
size: .
CDR3: CASSLGATSGSTYEQYF
DNA: TGCGCCAGCAGCTTGGGGGCGACTAGCGGGAGCACCTACGAGCAGTACTTC

V: TRBV28
length: 15
J: TRBJ2-7
D: .
size: .
CDR3: CASSTPGLSSYEQYF
DNA: TGTGCCAGCAGTACGCCAGGCCTAAGCTCCTACGAGCAGTACTTC

V: TRBV18
length: 15
J: TRBJ2-1
D: .
size: .
CDR3: CASSPGHQTYNEQFF
DNA: TGTGCCAGCTCACCGGGGCACCAGACCTACAATGAGCAGTTCTTC

V: TRBV5-4
length: 13
J: TRBJ2-5
D: .
size: .
CDR3: CASSLWGEETQYF
DNA: TGTGCCAGCAGCTTGTGGGGGGAAGAGACCCAGTACTTC

V: TRBV19
length: 10
J: TRBJ2-7
D: .
size: few
CDR3: CASSIHEQYF
DNA: TGTGCCAGTAGTATCCACGAGCAGTACTTC

V: TRBV5-1
length: 15
J: TRBJ2-1
D: .
size: few
CDR3: CASSLGGTGYNEQFF
DNA: TGCGCCAGCAGCTTGGGTGGGACTGGATACAATGAGCAGTTCTTC

V: TRBV6-1
length: 15
J: TRBJ2-3
D: .
size: few
CDR3: CASTLAQTSTDTQYF
DNA: TGTGCCAGCACCCTAGCTCAGACTAGCACAGATACGCAGTATTTT

V: TRBV18
length: 15
J: TRBJ2-4
D: .
size: few
CDR3: CASSPPGTRQDIQYF
DNA: TGTGCCAGCTCACCACCGGGAACGCGGCAGGACATTCAGTACTTC

V: TRBV15
length: 15
J: TRBJ2-5
D: .
size: .
CDR3: CATSRDRGAQETQYF
DNA: TGTGCCACCAGCAGAGATAGGGGGGCACAAGAGACCCAGTACTTC

V: TRBV29-1
length: 13
J: TRBJ2-2
D: .
size: .
CDR3: CSVGRTNTGELFF
DNA: TGCAGCGTGGGACGTACGAACACCGGGGAGCTGTTTTTT

V: TRBV18
length: 14
J: TRBJ1-2
D: TRBD1
size: few
CDR3: CASSPRTGAYGYTF
DNA: TGTGCCAGCTCACCGAGGACAGGGGCCTATGGCTACACCTTC

V: TRBV4-1
length: 16
J: TRBJ2-1
D: .
size: few
CDR3: CASSQITSSRYNEQFF
DNA: TGCGCCAGCAGCCAGATCACGTCTTCGAGGTACAATGAGCAGTTCTTC